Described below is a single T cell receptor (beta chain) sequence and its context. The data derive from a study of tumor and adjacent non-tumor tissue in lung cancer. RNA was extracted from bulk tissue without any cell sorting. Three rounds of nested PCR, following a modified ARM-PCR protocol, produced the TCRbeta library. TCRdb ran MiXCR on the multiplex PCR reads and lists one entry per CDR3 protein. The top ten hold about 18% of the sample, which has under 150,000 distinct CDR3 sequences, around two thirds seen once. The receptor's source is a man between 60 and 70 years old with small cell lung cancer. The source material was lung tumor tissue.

CDR3 in amino acids: CASNESAGGANVLTF. In nucleotides, the CDR3 is TGTGCCAGCAATGAGAGCGCGGGTGGGGCCAACGTCCTGACTTTC. This chain links TRBV6-1 with TRBJ2-6, with D perhaps TRBD2 (5 bases). Trimming took 7 bases from V and 3 from J, leaving 13 bases between them. Germline values: CDR1 MNHNS, CDR2 SASEGT. The CDR3 spans 15 residues.